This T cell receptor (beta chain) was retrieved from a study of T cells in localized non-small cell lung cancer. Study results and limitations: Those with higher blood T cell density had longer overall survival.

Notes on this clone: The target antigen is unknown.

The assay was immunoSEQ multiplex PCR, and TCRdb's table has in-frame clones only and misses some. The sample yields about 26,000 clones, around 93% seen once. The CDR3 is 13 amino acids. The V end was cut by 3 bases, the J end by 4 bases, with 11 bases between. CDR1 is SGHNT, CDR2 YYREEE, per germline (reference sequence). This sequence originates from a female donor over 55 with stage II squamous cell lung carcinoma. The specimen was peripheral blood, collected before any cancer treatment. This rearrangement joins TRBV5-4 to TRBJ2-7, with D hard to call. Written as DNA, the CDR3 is TGTGCCAGCAGCTCCGAATTCCCGTACGAGCAGTACTTC. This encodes CASSSEFPYEQYF.